This TCR beta chain comes out of a study of blood T cell repertoires in COVID-19. Across the whole study: The United States, Italy and Spain supplied acute and convalescent COVID-19 samples. T cells, B-cell-depleted T cells, or PBMCs provided the cDNA or gDNA that served as material.

Authors' methods: Nucleated cell counts were estimated from reference gene primer amplification. Only in-frame clones appear in the TCRdb table, and some are missing; sequencing was by immunoSEQ multiplex PCR. The DNA gave D and trimming, while V, J and clone size come from that table. The data show under 200,000 clones, roughly 86% seen once. The CDR3 spans 14 residues. Looked up from germline, CDR1 is LNHDA and CDR2 is SQIVND (reference sequence). Trimming shortened V by 7 bases and J by 5 bases, and 12 bases separated the two germline ends. The chain combines TRBV19 with TRBJ1-6; a weak D match, TRBD1 (5 bases). Sequencing was carried out using peripheral blood. The source is a woman of 80 years or more in a cohort sampled during active or convalescent COVID-19. CDR3 bases: TGTGCCAGTACCCGGCGGGGGGATAATTCACCCCTCCACTTT. This translates into CASTRRGDNSPLHF.